This entry describes one T cell receptor (beta chain). Its target is unknown. Doses given second, at about 4 or about 12 weeks, were pooled. Profiling relied on immunoSEQ multiplex PCR, and the TCRdb table lists in-frame clones only, not all of them. The profile shows some 110,000 clones, around nine tenths of them singletons. This specimen belongs to a study of T cell responses to AZD1222 COVID-19 vaccine. The CDR3 consists of 14 residues. Germline values: CDR1 MNHEY, CDR2 SVGAGI. V lost 6 bases, J lost 3 bases, and 14 bases lay in between. General study points: The sample set comprised mostly white British donors with more females, and clonal diversity was possibly underestimated. Spike-spanning, vaccine-associated CD4 TCRs were dominant at 160-218 and 743-854.

The source is an adult who received the AZD1222 COVID-19 vaccine. This sample comprised peripheral blood, obtained 28 days after the second AZD1222 dose. This sequence joins TRBV6-5 and TRBJ1-2; a weak D match, TRBD1 (5 bases). The CDR3 region is CASRPRTGYYGYTF. In nucleotides, the CDR3 is TGTGCCAGCAGGCCCCGTACAGGTTACTATGGCTACACCTTC.